These 16 T cell receptor beta chains were sequenced from one sample in a study of blood T cell repertoires in COVID-19. Using immunoSEQ multiplex PCR, the repertoire was profiled, and TCRdb retains in-frame clones only, with some absent. In the table there are a few hundred thousand clones, roughly 87% of which are singletons. Sequenced input: PBMCs or T cells enriched from blood (not recorded which). All receptors derive from a woman in her twenties or thirties who had recovered from COVID-19.

This chain uses TRBV9 with TRBJ1-4; no reliable D call. Germline assignment: CDR1 SGDLS and CDR2 YYNGEE. CDR3 length equals 14 residues. V was shortened by 4 bases and J by 8 bases, with 15 bases between the two germline ends. CDR3: CASSPLSGVEKLFF. The CDR3, as DNA: TGTGCCAGCAGCCCCCTATCGGGAGTGGAAAAACTGTTTTTT.

This rearrangement joins TRBV4-2 to TRBJ2-2; perhaps TRBD2 as D (6 bases). The CDR3 consists of 14 residues. Germline values: CDR1 LGHNA, CDR2 YNFKEQ. V lost 8 bases to trimming and J lost 4 bases, with 14 bases between them. CDR3 amino acids: CASASSVGTGELFF. The CDR3 nucleotides read TGTGCCAGCGCATCTAGCGTCGGCACCGGGGAGCTGTTTTTT.

The genes are TRBV6-5 and TRBJ1-4; weak D call: TRBD1 (6 bases). The CDR3 runs to 15 residues. V lost 6 bases to trimming and J lost 7 bases, with 18 bases between them. From germline, CDR1 is MNHEY and CDR2 SVGAGI. In DNA form, the CDR3 reads TGTGCCAGCAGGGAGGCAGGGGCCGGAGGTGAAAAACTGTTTTTT. Translation: CASREAGAGGEKLFF.

In this sample, this clone turned up many times. Written as DNA, the CDR3 is TGTGCCAGCAGTTTGTTAGGGGGGGACAATAGCAATCAGCCCCAGCATTTT. Translation: CASSLLGGDNSNQPQHF. V gene TRBV27 combines with J gene TRBJ1-5; D possibly corresponds to TRBD1 (6 bases). V lost 3 bases and J lost 0, with 15 bases in between. The germline gives CDR1 MNHEY, CDR2 SMNVEV (reference sequence). This CDR3 has 17 amino acids.

This clone was detected ten times or more. This CDR3 is also generated by other DNA sequences in the sample. J is TRBJ2-1 and V is TRBV11-3, with TRBD1 as a possible D gene (6 bases). Trimming left V 0 bases short and J 0 bases short, with 15 bases between. The CDR3 has 18 residues. Per germline, CDR1 SGHNT and CDR2 YENEEA. CDR3 in DNA: TGTGCCAGCAGCTTAGAACAGGGCGGATCCAGCTCCTACAATGAGCAGTTCTTC. This translates into CASSLEQGGSSSYNEQFF.

This chain joins TRBV28 and TRBJ2-7; TRBD1 aligns across 7 bases. The CDR3 has 13 amino acids. Germline-derived CDR1 and CDR2 are MDHEN and SYDVKM. The V and J ends lost 5 bases and 3 bases, in that order; junction bases with no gene match: 4. In DNA, the CDR3 is TGTGCCAGCAGTAGAGGGACAGACTACGAGCAGTACTTC. Translation: CASSRGTDYEQYF. The entire variable domain, with the rest obtained from reference TRBV28 and TRBJ2-7, is as follows: DVKVTQSSRYLVKRTGEKVFLECVQDMDHENMFWYRQDPGLGLRLIYFSYDVKMKEKGDIPEGYSVSREKKERFSLILESASTNQTSMYLCASSRGTDYEQYFGPGTRLTVT.

The rearrangement links TRBV4-2 to TRBJ1-6, with 11 bases identical to TRBD1. CDR3 length: 17 amino acids. From germline, CDR1 is LGHNA and CDR2 YNFKEQ. Losses at the gene ends were 6 bases for V and 1 base for J; bases not matched to a gene: 5. The CDR3 DNA reads as TGTGCCAGCAGTGGGACAGGGGGGGGATCCTATAATTCACCCCTCCACTTT. Residues: CASSGTGGGSYNSPLHF.

The J gene is TRBJ1-2, the V gene TRBV7-2, with a weak D call TRBD1 (5 bases). The CDR3 spans 15 residues. The V end lost 1 base, the J end lost 4 bases, and 13 bases lay between the germline ends. Per germline, CDR1 SGHTA and CDR2 FQGNSA. Here the CDR3 reads CASSLGGTSGYGYTF. In DNA form, the CDR3 reads TGTGCCAGCAGCTTAGGGGGGACTTCGGGCTATGGCTACACCTTC.

This clone was detected once. The CDR3 DNA reads as TGTGCCAGCAGCCCTCCGGGACAGGGAATTTATGGCTACACCTTC. Encoded protein: CASSPPGQGIYGYTF. The V and J genes are TRBV7-2 and TRBJ1-2; 9 bases match TRBD1. The CDR3 is 15 residues long. V trimming: 5 bases; J trimming: 5 bases; junction bases outside the gene matches: 9. Per germline, CDR1 SGHTA and CDR2 FQGNSA.

J is TRBJ1-6 and V is TRBV6-4; D call uncertain. V gave up 8 bases and J gave up 0 bases, with 8 bases separating them. The CDR3 has 14 residues. Germline lookup yields CDR1 MRHNA and CDR2 SNTAGT. CDR3 DNA: TGTGCCAGCTTAAGTAGCTCCTATAATTCACCCCTCCACTTT. This sequence encodes CASLSSSYNSPLHF.

The chain recombines TRBV6-1 with TRBJ2-7; the match to TRBD1 covers 8 bases. Germline CDR1 is MNHNS and CDR2 is SASEGT. V lost 3 bases to trimming and J lost 6 bases; unmatched junction nucleotides: 10. This CDR3 is built from 15 residues. The CDR3 loop reads CASSDHNQGAGEQYF. The CDR3 DNA reads TGTGCCAGCAGTGATCATAATCAGGGGGCCGGCGAGCAGTACTTC.

The chain combines TRBV5-4 with TRBJ1-4, with TRBD1 matching 8 bases. The CDR3 contains 15 residues. Germline-derived CDR1 and CDR2 are SGHNT and YYREEE (reference sequence). V dropped 5 bases and J dropped 5; count of bases not matched to a gene: 8. CDR3 coding DNA: TGTGCCAGCAGACCCTCCGGGACAGGAAATGAAAAACTGTTTTTT. Protein product: CASRPSGTGNEKLFF.

The chain uses TRBV5-1 and TRBJ1-5; D not resolved. This CDR3 spans 13 amino acids. V shed 0 bases and J shed 7 bases, with 8 bases lying between them. Germline loops: CDR1 SGHRS, CDR2 YFSETQ. DNA of the CDR3: TGCGCCAGCAGCTTGGACAGTGGACAGCCCCAGCATTTT. It is translated as CASSLDSGQPQHF.

The chain has TRBV12-1 and TRBJ1-1; the DNA was not compared with TRBD1, the D call given in the table. TRBV12-1 is a pseudogene locus. The CDR3 extends over 21 amino acids. CDR3 sequence (DNA): TGTGCCAGCAGCTTTGGTTTTCAGGGGCGCTGTTCCCGCCCAATGAACACTGAAGCTTTCTTT. Residues: CASSFGFQGRCSRPMNTEAFF.

The chain is built from TRBV9 and TRBJ1-1, with D possibly matching TRBD1 (5 bases). The germline V gene encodes CDR1 SGDLS and CDR2 YYNGEE. The CDR3 consists of 15 residues. V lost 2 bases to trimming and J lost 3 bases, with 14 bases between them. The CDR3 DNA reads TGTGCCAGCAGCGTTCAGGGTGGTTGGGACACTGAAGCTTTCTTT. It translates to CASSVQGGWDTEAFF.

This clone was picked up a small number of times. The rearrangement links TRBV28 to TRBJ2-7; a possible D gene is TRBD2 (5 bases). This CDR3 contains 12 residues. Germline lookup yields CDR1 MDHEN and CDR2 SYDVKM. Trimming removed 1 base from V and 9 bases from J, with 10 bases in between. The CDR3 spells CASSLLGVMQYF. Written as DNA, the CDR3 is TGTGCCAGCAGTTTATTGGGAGTGATGCAGTACTTC.